The TCR beta chain described here comes from a study of T-cell memory formation after mild COVID-19. Overall study: Clusters of TCRs were largely donor specific.

This clonotype was detected only a few times. The CDR3 has 14 residues. The germline CDR1 and CDR2 sequences are DFQATT and SNEGSKA (reference sequence). V shed 0 bases and J shed 10 bases, with 13 bases lying between them. TCRdb ran MiXCR on the 5' RACE reads and lists one entry per CDR3 protein. The sample contains 270,000 or so distinct CDR3 sequences, 16% of which appear only once. The sequenced material came from PBMCs or a T cell subset sorted from them (not recorded which). This clonotype was sampled from a man younger than 35 who had mild COVID-19 (a few samples of this study predate the infection). Cell type and time point are not known. The genes are TRBV20-1 and TRBJ1-6; a possible D gene is TRBD1 (5 bases). The CDR3 spells CSARDRGVRSPLHF. CDR3 sequence (DNA): TGCAGTGCTAGAGATCGGGGGGTACGATCACCCCTCCACTTT.